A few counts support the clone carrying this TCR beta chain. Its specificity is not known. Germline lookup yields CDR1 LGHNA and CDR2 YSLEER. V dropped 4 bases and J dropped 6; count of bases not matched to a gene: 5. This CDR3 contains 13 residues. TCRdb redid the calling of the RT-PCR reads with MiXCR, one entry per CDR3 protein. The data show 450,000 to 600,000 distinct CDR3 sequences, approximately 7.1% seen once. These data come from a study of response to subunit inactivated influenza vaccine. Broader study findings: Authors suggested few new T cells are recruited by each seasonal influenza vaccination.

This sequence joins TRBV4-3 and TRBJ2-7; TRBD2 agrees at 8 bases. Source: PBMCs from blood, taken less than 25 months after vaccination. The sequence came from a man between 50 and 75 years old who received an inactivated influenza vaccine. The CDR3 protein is CASSLTSGGEQYF. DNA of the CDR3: TGCGCCAGCAGCCTCACTAGCGGTGGCGAGCAGTACTTC.